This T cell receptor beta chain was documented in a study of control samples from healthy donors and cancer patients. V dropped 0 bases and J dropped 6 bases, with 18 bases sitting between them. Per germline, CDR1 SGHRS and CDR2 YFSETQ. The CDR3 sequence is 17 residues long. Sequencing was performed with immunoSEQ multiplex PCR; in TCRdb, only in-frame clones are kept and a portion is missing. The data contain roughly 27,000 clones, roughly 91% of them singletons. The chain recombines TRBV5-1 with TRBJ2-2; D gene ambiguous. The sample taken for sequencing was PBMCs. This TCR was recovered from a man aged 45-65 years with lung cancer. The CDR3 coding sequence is TGCGCCAGCAGCTTGGCAACCCTAGGACCGGGCGCCGGGGAGCTGTTTTTT. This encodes CASSLATLGPGAGELFF. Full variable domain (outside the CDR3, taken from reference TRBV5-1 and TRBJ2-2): KAGVTQTPRYLIKTRGQQVTLSCSPISGHRSVSWYQQTPGQGLQFLFEYFSETQRNKGNFPGRFSGRQFSNSRSEMNVSTLELGDSALYLCASSLATLGPGAGELFFGEGSRLTVL.